This TCR beta chain emerged from a study of blood T cell repertoires in COVID-19. Original processing notes: It was from reference gene primer amplification that nucleated cell counts were estimated. Profiling relied on immunoSEQ multiplex PCR, and the TCRdb table lists in-frame clones only, not all of them. The V and J calls and the clone size are those of that table, but D and trimming were determined from the DNA. In the table there are approximately 270,000 clones, more than 75% of which are singletons. The table lists this clone with a count of one. The junction had 10 bases not matched to a gene; V was cut back by 6 bases and J by 7 bases. Germline V lookup: CDR1 SGHAT, CDR2 FQNNGV. This CDR3 is 15 amino acids long.

The chain carries TRBV11-2 and TRBJ2-1; 9 bases are shared with TRBD2. The sequence came from a man aged 35-49 years who had recovered from COVID-19. The source material was PBMCs or T cells enriched from blood (not recorded which). The CDR3 reads CASRPAGGQHNEQFF. The CDR3 DNA follows: TGTGCCAGCAGGCCAGCGGGGGGCCAACATAATGAGCAGTTCTTC.